The 17 T cell receptor beta chains below all came from one sample that was sequenced in a study of T cell responses to AZD1222 COVID-19 vaccine. Using immunoSEQ multiplex PCR, the repertoire was profiled, and TCRdb retains in-frame clones only, with some absent. Here the sample spans 75,000 to 100,000 clones, around nine tenths being singletons. The sample consisted of peripheral blood, taken on day 0 of AZD1222 vaccination. Source of these receptors: an adult in good health.

V gene TRBV25-1 combines with J gene TRBJ1-2; D is possibly TRBD1 (5 bases). V shed 1 base and J shed 6 bases, with 12 bases lying between them. The CDR3 extends over 14 amino acids. Germline lookup yields CDR1 MGHDK and CDR2 SYGVNS. The DNA of the CDR3 is TGTGCCAGCAGTGAATGGGACCGGAACGATGGCTACACCTTC. Its translation: CASSEWDRNDGYTF.

The genes are TRBV4-1 and TRBJ1-5, with D hard to call. This CDR3 has 15 residues. Germline CDR1 MGHRA, CDR2 YSYEKL. V was shortened by 4 bases and J by 0 bases, with 10 bases between the two germline ends. DNA for the CDR3: TGCGCCAGCAGCCCGGAGGGAGGTAGCAATCAGCCCCAGCATTTT. Encoded protein: CASSPEGGSNQPQHF.

The chain is built from TRBV4-1 and TRBJ2-2, with D possibly matching TRBD2 (6 bases). The CDR3 extends over 16 amino acids. V shed 0 bases and J shed 4 bases, with 12 bases lying between them. Germline loops: CDR1 MGHRA, CDR2 YSYEKL. The CDR3 region has the DNA TGCGCCAGCAGCCAAGAAGGAGGGGTGCCCACCGGGGAGCTGTTTTTT. Amino acid sequence: CASSQEGGVPTGELFF.

The V and J genes are TRBV5-1 and TRBJ2-2; D remains unclear. Trimming left V 1 base short and J 4 bases short, with 8 bases between. In germline, CDR1 is SGHRS, CDR2 YFSETQ. There are 14 residues in the CDR3. The CDR3 protein is CASSLMDSTGELFF. In DNA form, the CDR3 reads TGCGCCAGCAGCTTGATGGATTCCACCGGGGAGCTGTTTTTT.

The rearrangement links TRBV7-9 to TRBJ2-7; D is unclear. The CDR3 sequence is 15 residues long. Germline loops: CDR1 SEHNR, CDR2 FQNEAQ (reference sequence). The V and J ends lost 5 bases and 1 base respectively, with 15 bases between them. This CDR3 is CASSPVQELSYEQYF. CDR3 bases: TGTGCCAGCAGCCCCGTCCAGGAGCTTTCCTACGAGCAGTACTTC.

This clone was seen once. This chain uses TRBV10-3 with TRBJ2-5; the D gene is possibly TRBD2 (6 bases). V was trimmed by 8 bases and J by 4 bases, leaving 20 bases between them. CDR3 length: 15 amino acids. The germline gives CDR1 ENHRY, CDR2 SYGVKD. DNA of the CDR3: TGTGCCATCGGCCGTGAAGAGGGGCGGGGAGAGACCCAGTACTTC. It yields the protein CAIGREEGRGETQYF.

V and J are TRBV12-5 and TRBJ1-5; no definite D call. Trimming took off 0 bases at V and 13 bases at J, with 10 bases between the two ends. The germline V gene has CDR1 LGHNT and CDR2 FRNRAP. The CDR3 length is 12 residues. The CDR3 loop reads CASGLVDGVQHF. Here the CDR3 DNA reads TGTGCTAGTGGTTTGGTAGACGGTGTACAGCATTTT.

The chain has TRBV6-2 or TRBV6-3 and TRBJ2-2, with D unresolved. CDR1 and CDR2 (germline): MNHEY, SVGEGT. CDR3 length: 17 residues. The ends were cut back, 2 bases at V and 3 bases at J, with 16 bases in the middle. The CDR3, as DNA: TGTGCCAGCAGTTACCCCCCAAAACCCGGAGACACCGGGGAGCTGTTTTTT. It encodes CASSYPPKPGDTGELFF.

The rearrangement links TRBV29-1 to TRBJ2-7; D may be TRBD2 (7 bases). Germline CDR1 SQVTM, CDR2 ANQGSEA. The CDR3 has 16 residues. V lost 0 bases and J 3 bases, leaving 18 bases between the germline ends. CDR3 protein: CSVEEGSLGGHYEQYF. CDR3 nucleotides: TGCAGCGTTGAAGAGGGGAGTTTGGGGGGGCACTACGAGCAGTACTTC.

The chain is built from TRBV7-5 and TRBJ1-6. TRBV7-5 is shown as a pseudogene. The CDR3 consists of 14 residues. CDR3 residues: CARSPTVIKSPLHF. Here the CDR3 DNA reads TGTGCCAGAAGCCCCACTGTGATAAAATCACCCCTCCACTTT.

The V call is TRBV2, the J call TRBJ2-7; D is uncertain. V was pared by 7 bases and J by 7 bases, with 14 bases between. Germline assignment: CDR1 SNHLY and CDR2 FYNNEI. The CDR3 sequence is 12 residues long. The CDR3 sequence is CASTDPPREQYF. The CDR3, as DNA: TGTGCCAGCACCGACCCCCCACGGGAGCAGTACTTC.

V usage is TRBV29-1 and J usage is TRBJ1-3; possibly TRBD1 for D (5 bases). CDR3 size: 11 residues. In germline, CDR1 is SQVTM, CDR2 ANQGSEA. Trimming took off 5 bases at V and 4 bases at J, with 6 bases between the two ends. The CDR3: CSVRQGNTIYF. The CDR3, as DNA: TGCAGCGTTCGACAGGGAAACACCATATATTTT.

J is TRBJ1-1 and V is TRBV7-9; 7 bases align to TRBD1. V lost 2 bases and J lost 3; bases outside the gene matches: 6. The CDR3 sequence is 15 residues long. From germline, CDR1 is SEHNR and CDR2 FQNEAQ (reference sequence). The CDR3 DNA reads TGTGCCAGCAGCTTATACAGGGGAGCGGACACTGAAGCTTTCTTT. As protein: CASSLYRGADTEAFF.

The chain combines TRBV5-6 with TRBJ1-6; no reliable D call. The germline V gene encodes CDR1 SGHDT and CDR2 YYEEEE. V was clipped by 1 base and J by 8 bases, with 4 bases between them. The CDR3 consists of 12 residues. CDR3: CASSLWDSPLHF. CDR3 coding DNA: TGTGCCAGCAGCTTGTGGGATTCACCCCTCCACTTT.

A single count supports this clone. The rearrangement links TRBV27 to TRBJ2-7, with TRBD2 identical over 8 bases. Trimming cost V 5 bases and J 6 bases; bases outside gene matches: 15. Germline V gives CDR1 MNHEY, CDR2 SMNVEV (reference sequence). The CDR3 runs 16 residues. CDR3 sequence: CASSPLRTSSTVEQYF. Here the CDR3 DNA reads TGTGCCAGCAGTCCCCTCAGGACTAGCTCGACTGTCGAGCAGTACTTC.

The rearrangement uses TRBV10-3 and TRBJ2-2, with 8 bases matching TRBD1. The trim removed 7 bases at V and 3 bases at J, leaving 4 bases unmatched. CDR1 and CDR2 from the germline V gene are ENHRY and SYGVKD. The CDR3 is 14 residues long. The CDR3 DNA sequence: TGTGCCATCAAGGGACAGGACTACACCGGGGAGCTGTTTTTT. Amino acids: CAIKGQDYTGELFF.

The chain couples TRBV5-6 to TRBJ1-3; D is undetermined. Trimming shortened V by 2 bases and J by 0 bases, and 6 bases separated the two germline ends. There are 14 residues in the CDR3. The V gene's germline CDR1 is SGHDT and CDR2 YYEEEE. CDR3 coding DNA: TGTGCCAGCAGCTTCCGGGTCTCTGGAAACACCATATATTTT. Translated, it gives CASSFRVSGNTIYF.